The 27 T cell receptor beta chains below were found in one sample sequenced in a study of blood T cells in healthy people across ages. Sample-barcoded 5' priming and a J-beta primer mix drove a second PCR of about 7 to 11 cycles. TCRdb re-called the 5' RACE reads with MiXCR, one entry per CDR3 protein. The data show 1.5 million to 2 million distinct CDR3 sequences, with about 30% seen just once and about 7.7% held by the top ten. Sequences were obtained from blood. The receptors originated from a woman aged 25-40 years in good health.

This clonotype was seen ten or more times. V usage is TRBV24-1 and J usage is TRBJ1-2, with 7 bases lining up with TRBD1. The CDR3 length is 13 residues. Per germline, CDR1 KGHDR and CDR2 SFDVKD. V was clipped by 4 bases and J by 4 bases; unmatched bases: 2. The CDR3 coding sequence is TGTGCCACCAGTGAACGGGACAGCTATGGCTACACCTTC. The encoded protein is CATSERDSYGYTF.

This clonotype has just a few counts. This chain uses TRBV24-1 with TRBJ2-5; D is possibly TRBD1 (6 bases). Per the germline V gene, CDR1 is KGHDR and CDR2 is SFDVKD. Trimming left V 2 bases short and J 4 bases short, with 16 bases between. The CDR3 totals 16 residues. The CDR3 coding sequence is TGTGCCACCAGTGATTCAGGGGCATCGGAGCTAGAGACCCAGTACTTC. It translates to CATSDSGASELETQYF.

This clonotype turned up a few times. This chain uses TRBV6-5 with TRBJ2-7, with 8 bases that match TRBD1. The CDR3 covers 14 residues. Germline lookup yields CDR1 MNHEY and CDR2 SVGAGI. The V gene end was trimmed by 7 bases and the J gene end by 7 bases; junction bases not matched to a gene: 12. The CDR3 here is CASTTRTGMREQYF. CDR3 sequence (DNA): TGTGCCAGCACGACCAGGACAGGGATGCGGGAGCAGTACTTC.

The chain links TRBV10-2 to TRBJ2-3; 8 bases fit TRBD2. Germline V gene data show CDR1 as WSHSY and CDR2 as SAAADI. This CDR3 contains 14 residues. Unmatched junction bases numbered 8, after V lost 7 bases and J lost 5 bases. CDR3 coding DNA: TGCGCCAGCACAGCGGGAGCGTTCGGAGATACGCAGTATTTT. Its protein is CASTAGAFGDTQYF.

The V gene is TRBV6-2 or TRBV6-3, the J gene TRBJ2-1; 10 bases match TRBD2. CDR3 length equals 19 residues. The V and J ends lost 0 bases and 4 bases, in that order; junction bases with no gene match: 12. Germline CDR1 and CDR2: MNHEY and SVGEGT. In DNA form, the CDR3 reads TGTGCCAGCAGTTACTCTCGGCCAGCGGGGGGGCCGGGTTACAATGAGCAGTTCTTC. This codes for CASSYSRPAGGPGYNEQFF.

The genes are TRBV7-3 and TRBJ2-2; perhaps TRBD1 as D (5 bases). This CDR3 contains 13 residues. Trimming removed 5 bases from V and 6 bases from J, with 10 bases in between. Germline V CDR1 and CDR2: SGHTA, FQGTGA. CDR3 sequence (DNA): TGTGCCAGCAGCCCGACAGCCCCCGGGGAGCTGTTTTTT. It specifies CASSPTAPGELFF.

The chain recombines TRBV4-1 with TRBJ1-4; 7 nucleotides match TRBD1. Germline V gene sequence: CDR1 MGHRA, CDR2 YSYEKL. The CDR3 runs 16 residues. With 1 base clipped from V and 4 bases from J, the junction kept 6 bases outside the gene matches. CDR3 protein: CASSQGGGQFNEKLFF. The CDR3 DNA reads TGCGCCAGCAGCCAAGGGGGGGGACAGTTTAATGAAAAACTGTTTTTT.

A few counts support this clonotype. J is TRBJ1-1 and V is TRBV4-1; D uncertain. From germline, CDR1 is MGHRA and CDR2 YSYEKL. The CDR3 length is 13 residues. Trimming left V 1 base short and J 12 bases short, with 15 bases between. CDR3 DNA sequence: TGCGCCAGCAGCCAAGTGGGTCCAGACGAGACTTTCTTT. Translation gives CASSQVGPDETFF.

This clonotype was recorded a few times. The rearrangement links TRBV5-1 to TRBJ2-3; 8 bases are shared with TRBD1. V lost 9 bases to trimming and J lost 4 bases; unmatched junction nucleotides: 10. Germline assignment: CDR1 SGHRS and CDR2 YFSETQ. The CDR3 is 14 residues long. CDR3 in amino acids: CAIGIGQGADTQYF. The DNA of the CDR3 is TGCGCCATCGGCATCGGACAGGGTGCAGATACGCAGTATTTT.

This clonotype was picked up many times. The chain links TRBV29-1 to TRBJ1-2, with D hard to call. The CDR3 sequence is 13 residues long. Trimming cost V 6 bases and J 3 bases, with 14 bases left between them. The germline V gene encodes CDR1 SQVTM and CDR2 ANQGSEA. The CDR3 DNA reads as TGCAGCGTAGAGCGGGTGCTACACTATGGCTACACCTTC. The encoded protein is CSVERVLHYGYTF.

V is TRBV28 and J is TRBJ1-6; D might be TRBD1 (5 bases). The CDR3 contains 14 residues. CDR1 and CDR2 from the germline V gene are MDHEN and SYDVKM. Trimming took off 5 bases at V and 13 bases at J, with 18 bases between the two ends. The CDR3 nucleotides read TGTGCCAGCAGTGCCGGGAGGGGAGTTTCCCCCCTCCACTTT. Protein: CASSAGRGVSPLHF.

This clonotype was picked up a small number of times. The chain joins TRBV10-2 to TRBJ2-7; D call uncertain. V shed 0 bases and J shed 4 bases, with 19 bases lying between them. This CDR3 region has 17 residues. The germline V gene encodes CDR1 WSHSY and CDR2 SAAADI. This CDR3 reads CASSESKVRPGFYEQYF. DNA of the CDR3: TGCGCCAGCAGTGAGTCTAAGGTGCGACCTGGATTTTACGAGCAGTACTTC.

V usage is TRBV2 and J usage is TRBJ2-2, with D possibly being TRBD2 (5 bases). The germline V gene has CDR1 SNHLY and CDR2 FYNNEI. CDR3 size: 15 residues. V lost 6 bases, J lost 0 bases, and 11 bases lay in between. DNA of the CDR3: TGTGCCAGCAGAATCGACTACGCGAACACCGGGGAGCTGTTTTTT. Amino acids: CASRIDYANTGELFF.

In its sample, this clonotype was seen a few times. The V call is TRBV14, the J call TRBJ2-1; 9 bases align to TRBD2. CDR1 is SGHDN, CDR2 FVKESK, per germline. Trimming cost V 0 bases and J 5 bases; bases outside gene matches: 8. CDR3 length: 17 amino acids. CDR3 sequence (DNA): TGTGCCAGCAGCCAAGATCGGATTGCTAGCGGGGACAATGAGCAGTTCTTC. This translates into CASSQDRIASGDNEQFF.

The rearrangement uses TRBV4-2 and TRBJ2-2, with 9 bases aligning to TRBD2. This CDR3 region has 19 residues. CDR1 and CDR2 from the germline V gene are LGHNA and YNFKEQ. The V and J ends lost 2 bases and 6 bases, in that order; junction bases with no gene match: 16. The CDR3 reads CASSQKGSRLAGIAGELFF. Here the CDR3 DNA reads TGTGCCAGCAGCCAAAAGGGATCCCGCCTAGCGGGAATCGCCGGGGAGCTGTTTTTT.

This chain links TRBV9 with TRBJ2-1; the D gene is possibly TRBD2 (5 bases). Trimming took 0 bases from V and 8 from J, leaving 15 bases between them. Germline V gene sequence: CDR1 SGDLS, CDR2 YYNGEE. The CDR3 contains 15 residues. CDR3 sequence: CASSVEASRQHEQFF. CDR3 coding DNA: TGTGCCAGCAGCGTAGAGGCTAGCCGACAACATGAGCAGTTCTTC.

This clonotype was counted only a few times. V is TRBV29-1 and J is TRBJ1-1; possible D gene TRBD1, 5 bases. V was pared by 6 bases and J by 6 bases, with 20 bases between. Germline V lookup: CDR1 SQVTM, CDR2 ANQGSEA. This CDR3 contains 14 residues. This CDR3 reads CSVVLRVSGAEAFF. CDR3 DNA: TGCAGCGTGGTCCTCAGGGTTTCCGGGGCTGAAGCTTTCTTT.

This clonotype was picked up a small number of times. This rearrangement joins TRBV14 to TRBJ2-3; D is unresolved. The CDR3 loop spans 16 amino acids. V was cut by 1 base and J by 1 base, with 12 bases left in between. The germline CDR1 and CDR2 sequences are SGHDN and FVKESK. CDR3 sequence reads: CASSQGALLRTDTQYF. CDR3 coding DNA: TGTGCCAGCAGCCAAGGGGCCCTTTTACGCACAGATACGCAGTATTTT. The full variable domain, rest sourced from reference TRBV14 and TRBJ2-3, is EAGVTQFPSHSVIEKGQTVTLRCDPISGHDNLYWYRRVMGKEIKFLLHFVKESKQDESGMPNNRFLAERTGGTYSTLKVQPAELEDSGVYFCASSQGALLRTDTQYFGPGTRLTVL.

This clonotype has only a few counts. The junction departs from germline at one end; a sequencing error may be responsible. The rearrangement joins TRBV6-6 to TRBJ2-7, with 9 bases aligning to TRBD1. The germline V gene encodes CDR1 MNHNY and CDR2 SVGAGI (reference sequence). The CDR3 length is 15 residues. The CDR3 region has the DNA TGTGCCAGCAGCTCGACAGGGGGTCAGGTTTACGGGCAGTACTTC. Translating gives CASSSTGGQVYGQYF.

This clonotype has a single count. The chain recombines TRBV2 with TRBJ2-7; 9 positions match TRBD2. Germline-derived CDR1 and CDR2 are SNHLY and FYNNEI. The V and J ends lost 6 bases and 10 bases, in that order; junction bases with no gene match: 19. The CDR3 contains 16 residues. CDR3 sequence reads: CASRSSGGFGKNTQYF. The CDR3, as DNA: TGTGCCAGCAGGAGTAGCGGGGGTTTCGGCAAAAACACTCAGTACTTC.

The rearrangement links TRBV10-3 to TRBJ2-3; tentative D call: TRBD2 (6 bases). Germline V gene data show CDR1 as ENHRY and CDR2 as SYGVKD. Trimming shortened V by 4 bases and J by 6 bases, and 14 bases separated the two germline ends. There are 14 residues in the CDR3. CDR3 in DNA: TGTGCCATCAGTGGGAGTAGCGGCGTGGATACGCAGTATTTT. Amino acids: CAISGSSGVDTQYF.

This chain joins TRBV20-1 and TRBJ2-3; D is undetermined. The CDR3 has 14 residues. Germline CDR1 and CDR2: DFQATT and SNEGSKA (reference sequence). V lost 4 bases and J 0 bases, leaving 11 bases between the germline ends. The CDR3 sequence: CSANPGASTDTQYF. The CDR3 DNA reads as TGCAGTGCTAATCCTGGAGCTAGCACAGATACGCAGTATTTT.

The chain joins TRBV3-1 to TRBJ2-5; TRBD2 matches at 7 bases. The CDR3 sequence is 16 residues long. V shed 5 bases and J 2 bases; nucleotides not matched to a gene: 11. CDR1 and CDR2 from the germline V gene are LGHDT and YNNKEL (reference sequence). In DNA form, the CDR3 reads TGTGCCAGCAGCTCCAACGTGAGCGGGACTCAAGAGACCCAGTACTTC. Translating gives CASSSNVSGTQETQYF.

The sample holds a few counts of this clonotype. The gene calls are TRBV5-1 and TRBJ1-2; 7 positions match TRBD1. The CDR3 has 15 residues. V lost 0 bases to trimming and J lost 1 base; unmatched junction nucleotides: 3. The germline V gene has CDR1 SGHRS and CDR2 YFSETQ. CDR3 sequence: CASSLVAGGNYGYTF. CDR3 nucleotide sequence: TGCGCCAGCAGCTTGGTCGCAGGGGGTAACTATGGCTACACCTTC.

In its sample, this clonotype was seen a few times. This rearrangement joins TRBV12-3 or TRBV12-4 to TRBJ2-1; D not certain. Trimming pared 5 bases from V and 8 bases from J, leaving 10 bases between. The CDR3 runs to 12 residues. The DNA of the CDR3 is TGTGCCAGCAGTGTCAATTTGGATGAGCAGTTCTTC. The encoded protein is CASSVNLDEQFF.

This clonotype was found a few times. The CDR3 sequence: CAWSKGRGQYF. For the CDR3, the DNA is TGTGCCTGGAGTAAGGGGAGGGGACAGTACTTC. The genes are TRBV30 and TRBJ2-4, with 7 bases that match TRBD2. Germline V gene lookup returns CDR1 GTSNPN and CDR2 SVGIG (reference sequence). This CDR3 spans 11 amino acids. The V segment lost 2 bases and the J segment 13 bases; nucleotides outside the gene matches: 5.

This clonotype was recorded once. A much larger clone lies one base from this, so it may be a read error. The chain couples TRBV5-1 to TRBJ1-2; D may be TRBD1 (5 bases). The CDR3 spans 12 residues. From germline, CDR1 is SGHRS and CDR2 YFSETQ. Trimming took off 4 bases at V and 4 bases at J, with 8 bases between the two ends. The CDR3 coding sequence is TGCGCCAGCAGCATGGACACCTATGGCTACACCTTC. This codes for CASSMDTYGYTF.